In this sample, the clone carrying this T cell receptor (beta chain) turned up many times. Its antigen remains unknown. This entry belongs to a study of regulatory T cells in long-lasting Graves disease. Study conclusions and caveats: Compared with new cases, persistent Graves' patients showed reduced TCR diversity. A reduction in accuracy may have resulted from the small sample size.

Library construction for TCR beta used iRepertoire HTBI primers and Arm-PCR of CDR3 regions. Source study methods: Samples revealed 50 to 70 TRBV and 14 TRBJ segments. TCRdb reprocessed the multiplex PCR reads via MiXCR and lists one record per CDR3 protein. TCRdb, rather than the study authors, made the V and J calls. The sample holds around 450,000 distinct CDR3 sequences, 14% to 15% seen once. The V end was cut by 5 bases, the J end by 2 bases, with 19 bases between. The CDR3 extends over 16 amino acids. The germline V gene has CDR1 SEHNR and CDR2 FQNEAQ (reference sequence). Indicated time point: newly diagnosed GD, antithyroid drugs for less than 3 months. With RNA extracted from PBMCs as input, the TCR library was made. The data were also submitted as part of a second study, on T cells in Graves' hyperthyroidism and ophthalmopathy.

The chain links TRBV7-9 to TRBJ2-7; D might be TRBD1 (6 bases). The sequences come from peripheral blood mononuclear cells (PBMCs), collected at new diagnosis, from a patient treated with antithyroid drugs. This sequence was found in a woman aged 25 to 39 with Graves disease. The DNA of the CDR3 is TGTGCCAGCAGCCCATCCATGGGGGCAACAGCCTACGAGCAGTACTTC. It translates to CASSPSMGATAYEQYF.